This passage covers 29 T cell receptor beta chains from one sample sequenced in a study of post-analysis software for immune sequencing data. Broader study findings: Patients carried roughly five TRBV segments more frequently than controls did, and TRBV5-6, TRBV5-1 and TRBV20-1 were among them.

These receptors have no identified antigens. Every TCR beta cDNA library bore unique molecular identifiers. TCRdb re-analysed the PCR reads in MiXCR, keeping a single row per CDR3 protein. The repertoire holds 740,000 or so distinct CDR3 sequences, with about 50% as singletons. Sequenced sample: blood. These receptor sequences come from a girl between 5 and 17 years old with multiple sclerosis.

The V and J genes are TRBV7-9 and TRBJ2-5, with TRBD1 matching 7 bases. The DNA end is more similar to TRBJ2-4, so the J call may be wrong. From germline, CDR1 is SEHNR and CDR2 FQNEAQ (reference sequence). CDR3 length equals 17 residues. In nucleotides, the CDR3 is TGTGCCAGCAGCCAGACCAGACCAAGACAGGGAAGAGACATTCAGTACTTC. It translates to CASSQTRPRQGRDIQYF.

This clonotype came up a few times. The chain joins TRBV20-1 to TRBJ2-4, with TRBD2 matching over 9 bases. Germline V lookup: CDR1 DFQATT, CDR2 SNEGSKA (reference sequence). The junction had 2 bases not matched to a gene; V was cut back by 1 base and J by 10 bases. The CDR3 spans 12 residues. For the CDR3, the DNA is TGCAGTGCTAGAGGACTAGCGGAAATTCAGTACTTC. This encodes CSARGLAEIQYF.

A few counts support this clonotype. The chain is built from TRBV20-1 and TRBJ2-1, with 11 positions matching TRBD2. V gave up 2 bases and J gave up 10 bases; unmatched junction bases: 13. The CDR3 spans 16 residues. The germline CDR1 and CDR2 sequences are DFQATT and SNEGSKA (reference sequence). CDR3 sequence reads: CSARQLAGGAVEEQFF. The CDR3 DNA follows: TGCAGTGCTAGACAGCTAGCGGGGGGCGCTGTTGAGGAGCAGTTCTTC.

About this clonotype itself: A much larger clone lies a single base off, so this may be a read error. This chain joins TRBV7-2 and TRBJ2-7; 9 bases are a match to TRBD2. The V gene's germline CDR1 is SGHTA and CDR2 FQGNSA. CDR3 length equals 14 residues. The CDR3 reads CVSSPWTSVVEQYF. The CDR3 nucleotides read TGTGTCAGCAGCCCATGGACTAGCGTCGTCGAGCAGTACTTC.

This chain joins TRBV5-1 and TRBJ2-3; D may be TRBD1 (6 bases). In germline, CDR1 is SGHRS, CDR2 YFSETQ. The CDR3 has 15 residues. The V end lost 5 bases, the J end lost 4 bases, and 17 bases lay between the germline ends. This chain's CDR3 is CASSTRTELPDTQYF. The CDR3 coding sequence is TGCGCCAGCAGTACCAGGACAGAGCTACCAGATACGCAGTATTTT.

The genes are TRBV4-1 and TRBJ1-1; tentatively, D is TRBD1 (6 bases). Germline CDR1 and CDR2: MGHRA and YSYEKL. There are 15 residues in the CDR3. Between the trimmed V and J ends, which lost 0 bases and 4 bases, there was a span of 12 bases. DNA for the CDR3: TGCGCCAGCAGCCAAGAAAACAGGGCAAGCACTGAAGCTTTCTTT. Amino acids: CASSQENRASTEAFF.

The chain couples TRBV20-1 to TRBJ2-5, with 9 bases aligning to TRBD2. CDR3 length: 14 residues. Losses at the gene ends were 5 bases for V and 4 bases for J; bases not matched to a gene: 8. Germline V CDR1 and CDR2: DFQATT, SNEGSKA (reference sequence). The CDR3 coding sequence is TGCAGTGCTCTGGGGCTAGCGGGATCAGAGACCCAGTACTTC. Its translation is CSALGLAGSETQYF.

This chain uses TRBV6-1 with TRBJ2-2; D may be TRBD1 (6 bases). This CDR3 has 13 residues. Trimming shortened V by 9 bases and J by 2 bases, and 10 bases separated the two germline ends. CDR1 and CDR2 from the germline V gene are MNHNS and SASEGT. For the CDR3, the DNA is TGTGCCAGACCGGGACAAAACACCGGGGAGCTGTTTTTT. The encoded protein is CARPGQNTGELFF.

The table lists this clonotype with a few counts. The chain uses TRBV29-1 and TRBJ1-2; 8 bases are shared with TRBD1. The CDR3 is 19 amino acids. Germline V lookup: CDR1 SQVTM, CDR2 ANQGSEA. Unmatched junction bases numbered 21, after V lost 6 bases and J lost 0 bases. CDR3 DNA sequence: TGCAGCGTCGAGCACCCGGTGTATGGGACAGGCGAGACTAACTATGGCTACACCTTC. Amino acids: CSVEHPVYGTGETNYGYTF.

The chain employs TRBV20-1 and TRBJ2-7; TRBD1 agrees at 8 bases. Germline V gene data show CDR1 as DFQATT and CDR2 as SNEGSKA (reference sequence). The V gene end was trimmed by 5 bases and the J gene end by 3 bases; junction bases not matched to a gene: 6. This CDR3 contains 13 residues. The CDR3 bases are TGCAGTGCTGATTCCACAGGGGGCTACGAGCAGTACTTC. It codes for CSADSTGGYEQYF.

The CDR3 region has the DNA TGTGCCAGCAGCTCTTTCGGGACTAGCGTAATCTACGAGCAGTACTTC. This sequence encodes CASSSFGTSVIYEQYF. The V call is TRBV5-6, the J call TRBJ2-7, with 10 bases that match TRBD2. Germline lookup yields CDR1 SGHDT and CDR2 YYEEEE. The V segment lost 3 bases and the J segment 3 bases; nucleotides outside the gene matches: 9. This CDR3 contains 16 residues.

The chain recombines TRBV20-1 with TRBJ2-1; 8 bases fit TRBD2. CDR1 is DFQATT, CDR2 SNEGSKA, per germline (reference sequence). CDR3 length: 14 residues. Trimming at V came to 3 bases and at J to 5 bases, leaving 6 bases not matched to a gene. This CDR3 is CSASGGGFDNEQFF. The CDR3 DNA reads as TGCAGTGCTAGTGGCGGGGGGTTCGACAATGAGCAGTTCTTC.

V is TRBV9 and J is TRBJ2-1; D not resolved. The germline V and J ends were trimmed by 3 bases and 2 bases, with 15 bases remaining between them. Germline V gene lookup returns CDR1 SGDLS and CDR2 YYNGEE. The CDR3 spans 16 residues. CDR3 amino acids: CASSAHAQRAYNEQFF. The DNA for the CDR3 is TGTGCCAGCAGCGCCCACGCACAGAGAGCCTACAATGAGCAGTTCTTC. Full variable domain (missing parts from reference TRBV9 and TRBJ2-1): DSGVTQTPKHLITATGQRVTLRCSPRSGDLSVYWYQQSLDQGLQFLIQYYNGEERAKGNILERFSAQQFPDLHSELNLSSLELGDSALYFCASSAHAQRAYNEQFFGPGTRLTVL.

V usage is TRBV6-5 and J usage is TRBJ1-2; possible D gene TRBD1, 5 bases. The CDR3 runs to 14 residues. V lost 4 bases and J lost 0, with 9 bases in between. CDR1 and CDR2 (germline): MNHEY, SVGAGI. The CDR3 DNA sequence: TGTGCCAGCAGTTTTACGACAGCTAACTATGGCTACACCTTC. This codes for CASSFTTANYGYTF.

This clonotype showed up just a few times. This rearrangement joins TRBV15 to TRBJ2-5; 8 positions agree with TRBD1. Germline V gene data show CDR1 as LNHNV and CDR2 as YYDKDF (reference sequence). V trimming: 1 base; J trimming: 5 bases; junction bases outside the gene matches: 3. The CDR3 length is 14 residues. CDR3 in amino acids: CATSRATGGETQYF. CDR3 coding DNA: TGTGCCACCAGCAGAGCTACAGGGGGGGAGACCCAGTACTTC.

The chain combines TRBV20-1 with TRBJ2-1; TRBD2 agrees at 7 bases. The CDR3 length is 17 residues. V gave up 5 bases and J gave up 0 bases; unmatched junction bases: 13. The germline V gene has CDR1 DFQATT and CDR2 SNEGSKA (reference sequence). The CDR3 DNA reads TGCAGTGCTCAACCCCCCTGGATAGCGGGCTCCTACAATGAGCAGTTCTTC. The encoded protein is CSAQPPWIAGSYNEQFF.

This clonotype was picked up a small number of times. The V gene is TRBV5-5, the J gene TRBJ2-7, with TRBD1 matching over 12 bases. The CDR3 covers 16 residues. Germline CDR1 and CDR2: SGHKS and YYEKEE (reference sequence). The junction had 8 bases not matched to a gene; V was cut back by 4 bases and J by 3 bases. CDR3: CASSPGTGGPFYEQYF. The CDR3 DNA reads as TGTGCCAGCAGCCCCGGGACAGGGGGCCCATTCTACGAGCAGTACTTC.

This clonotype was seen only once. This chain connects TRBV27 to TRBJ2-1; 7 nucleotides agree with TRBD1. Looked up from germline, CDR1 is MNHEY and CDR2 is SMNVEV (reference sequence). The CDR3 totals 18 residues. Trimming removed 8 bases from V and 4 bases from J; junction bases left unmatched: 20. The CDR3, as DNA: TGTGCCAGCGGTCAGCCCGGGACAGCCCTAAGGGGTTACAATGAGCAGTTCTTC. It encodes CASGQPGTALRGYNEQFF.

The table lists this clonotype with a few counts. This chain joins TRBV6-5 and TRBJ1-5, with 11 bases identical to TRBD1. This CDR3 spans 16 amino acids. In germline, CDR1 is MNHEY, CDR2 SVGAGI. Trimming at V came to 6 bases and at J to 4 bases, leaving 8 bases not matched to a gene. CDR3 DNA sequence: TGTGCCAGCAGCCGGACAGGGGGCGCAATTAATCAGCCCCAGCATTTT. Encoded protein: CASSRTGGAINQPQHF.

The chain recombines TRBV27 with TRBJ2-7; perhaps TRBD2 as D (5 bases). This CDR3 comprises 14 residues. V gave up 5 bases and J gave up 1 base, with 12 bases separating them. The germline gives CDR1 MNHEY, CDR2 SMNVEV (reference sequence). The CDR3 region is CASSIWTGSYEQYF. In DNA, the CDR3 is TGTGCCAGCAGTATTTGGACTGGATCCTACGAGCAGTACTTC.

The chain links TRBV20-1 to TRBJ2-1; 13 bases map to TRBD2. The V segment lost 0 bases and the J segment 9 bases; nucleotides outside the gene matches: 5. Germline values: CDR1 DFQATT, CDR2 SNEGSKA (reference sequence). The CDR3 is 15 amino acids. The CDR3 DNA reads TGCAGTGCTAGAGACCCGGGACTAGCGGGAACTGAGCAGTTCTTC. It is translated as CSARDPGLAGTEQFF.

The V gene is TRBV20-1, the J gene TRBJ2-5; 10 bases align to TRBD2. The DNA end is a closer match to TRBJ2-7, so the J assignment may be wrong. This CDR3 contains 16 residues. The germline gives CDR1 DFQATT, CDR2 SNEGSKA (reference sequence). The CDR3 sequence is CSARGLAGLPTYEQYF. In DNA form, the CDR3 reads TGCAGTGCTAGAGGACTAGCGGGCCTCCCTACCTACGAGCAGTACTTC.

The CDR3 is CSAGDRDYEQYF. The CDR3 bases are TGCAGTGCTGGTGACAGGGACTACGAGCAGTACTTC. This chain connects TRBV20-1 to TRBJ2-5, with 7 nucleotides matching TRBD1. The DNA end is more similar to TRBJ2-7, so the J call may be wrong. This CDR3 is 12 amino acids long. Germline V CDR1 and CDR2: DFQATT, SNEGSKA (reference sequence).

As DNA, the CDR3 is TGCAGTGCTAGAGATTCCAGGGGGCGTACCTTTAGCAATCAGCCCCAGCATTTT. It is translated as CSARDSRGRTFSNQPQHF. The chain is built from TRBV20-1 and TRBJ1-5, with 8 bases that match TRBD1. The V and J ends lost 0 bases and 0 bases, in that order; junction bases with no gene match: 10. This CDR3 comprises 18 residues. CDR1 DFQATT and CDR2 SNEGSKA come from the germline V gene (reference sequence).

The gene calls are TRBV5-1 and TRBJ2-1, with 10 positions matching TRBD2. The CDR3 is made up of 15 amino acids. Germline loops: CDR1 SGHRS, CDR2 YFSETQ. The V and J ends lost 2 bases and 9 bases, in that order; junction bases with no gene match: 8. Here the CDR3 reads CASSFVASGSREQFF. The CDR3, as DNA: TGCGCCAGCAGCTTCGTGGCTAGCGGGAGCCGTGAGCAGTTCTTC.

The chain employs TRBV12-3 or TRBV12-4 and TRBJ2-3; 9 bases line up with TRBD2. The CDR3 spans 17 residues. V shed 3 bases, J shed 0 bases, and the junction held 7 bases outside the gene matches. The CDR3 sequence is CASSFQAGGFSTDTQYF. CDR3 nucleotide sequence: TGTGCCAGCAGTTTTCAAGCGGGGGGCTTCAGCACAGATACGCAGTATTTT.

The V call is TRBV29-1, the J call TRBJ1-2, with D perhaps matching TRBD1 (6 bases). Germline assignment: CDR1 SQVTM and CDR2 ANQGSEA. This CDR3 is 15 amino acids long. Trimming removed 6 bases at V and 4 bases at J, with 21 bases between. CDR3: CSVLHGGAQGYGYTF. CDR3 DNA sequence: TGCAGCGTCCTACATGGGGGGGCGCAAGGCTATGGCTACACCTTC.

The rearrangement uses TRBV20-1 and TRBJ1-2; a possible D gene is TRBD1 (5 bases). Germline-derived CDR1 and CDR2 are DFQATT and SNEGSKA (reference sequence). This CDR3 region has 14 residues. Trimming removed 7 bases at V and 5 bases at J, with 20 bases between. This CDR3 reads CSVRDGGTKYGYTF. The CDR3, as DNA: TGCAGTGTTCGAGACGGGGGTACGAAGTATGGCTACACCTTC.

This chain links TRBV25-1 with TRBJ1-2; unclear D gene. Germline-derived CDR1 and CDR2 are MGHDK and SYGVNS. The CDR3 contains 15 residues. V was shortened by 1 base and J by 0 bases, with 9 bases between the two germline ends. CDR3 sequence reads: CASSELGGANYGYTF. The CDR3 DNA reads TGTGCCAGCAGTGAATTGGGCGGAGCTAACTATGGCTACACCTTC.